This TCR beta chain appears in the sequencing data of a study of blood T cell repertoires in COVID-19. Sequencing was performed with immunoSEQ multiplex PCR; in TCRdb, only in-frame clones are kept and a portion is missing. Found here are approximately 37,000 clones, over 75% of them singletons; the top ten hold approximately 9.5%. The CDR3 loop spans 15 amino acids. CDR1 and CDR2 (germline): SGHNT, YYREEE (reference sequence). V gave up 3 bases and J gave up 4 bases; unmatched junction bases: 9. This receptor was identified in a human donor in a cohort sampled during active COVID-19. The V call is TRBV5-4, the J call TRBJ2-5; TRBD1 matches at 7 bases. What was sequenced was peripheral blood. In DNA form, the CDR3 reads TGTGCCAGCAGCTGGGGTAATGACAGGGCAGAGACCCAGTACTTC. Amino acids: CASSWGNDRAETQYF. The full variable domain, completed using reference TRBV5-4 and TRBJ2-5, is ETGVTQSPTHLIKTRGQQVTLRCSSQSGHNTVSWYQQALGQGPQFIFQYYREEENGRGNFPPRFSGLQFPNYSSELNVNALELDDSALYLCASSWGNDRAETQYFGPGTRLLVL.